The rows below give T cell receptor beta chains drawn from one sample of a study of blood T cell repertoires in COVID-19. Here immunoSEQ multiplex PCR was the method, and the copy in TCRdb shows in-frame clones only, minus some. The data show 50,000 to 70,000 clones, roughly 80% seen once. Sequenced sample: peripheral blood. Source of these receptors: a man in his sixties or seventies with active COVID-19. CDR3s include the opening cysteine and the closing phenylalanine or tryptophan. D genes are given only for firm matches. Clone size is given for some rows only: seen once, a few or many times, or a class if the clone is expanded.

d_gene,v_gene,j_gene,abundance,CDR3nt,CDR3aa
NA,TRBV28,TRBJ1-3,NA,TGTGCCAGCAGTTCCTCGGGGGACTCTGGAAACACCATATATTTT,CASSSSGDSGNTIYF
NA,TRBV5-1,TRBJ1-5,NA,TGCGCCAGCAGCCCGACAGATTTCAATCAGCCCCAGCATTTT,CASSPTDFNQPQHF
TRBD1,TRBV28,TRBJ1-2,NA,TGTGCCAGCAGAGAACCTTTAAAACAGGGGGGAGGCTACACCTTC,CASREPLKQGGGYTF
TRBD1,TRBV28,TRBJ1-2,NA,TGTGCCAGCAGTGGACAGGGCCGGTATGGCTACACCTTC,CASSGQGRYGYTF
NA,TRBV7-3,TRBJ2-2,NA,TGTGCCAGCAGCCTACGGGGAGGCACCGGGGAGCTGTTTTTT,CASSLRGGTGELFF
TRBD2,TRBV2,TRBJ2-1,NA,TGTGCCAGCGTCGGGACTAGCGGGAGGCACCGGTCGTTCTTC,CASVGTSGRHRSFF
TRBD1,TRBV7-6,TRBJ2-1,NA,TGTGCCAGCAGCGCAGGTCCCAGGGGGCACGGTGAGCAGTTCTTC,CASSAGPRGHGEQFF
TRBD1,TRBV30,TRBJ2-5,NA,TGTGCCTGGAGTGCCGGACAGGGCGGGGAGACCCAGTACTTC,CAWSAGQGGETQYF
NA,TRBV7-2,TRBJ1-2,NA,TGTGCCAGCAGCTTAGGCCCCGGTCGGGAGACCTCTAACTATGGCTACACCTTC,CASSLGPGRETSNYGYTF
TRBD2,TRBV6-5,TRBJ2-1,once,TGTGCCACCGCGCTAGCGGTCATCAATGAGCAGTTCTTC,CATALAVINEQFF
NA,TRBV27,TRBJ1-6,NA,TGTGCCAGCAGTAGACTCCGGGACCCTACCCGGGGGTCACCCCTCCACTTT,CASSRLRDPTRGSPLHF
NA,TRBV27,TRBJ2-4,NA,TGTGCCAGCGCCGCTGGGGGCGCAGCCAAAAACATTCAGTACTTC,CASAAGGAAKNIQYF
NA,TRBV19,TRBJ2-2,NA,TGTGCCAGTAAGGACACCCGAACGAACACCGGGGAGCTGTTTTTT,CASKDTRTNTGELFF
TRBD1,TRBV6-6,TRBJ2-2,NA,TGTGCCAGCGTAGACAGGGTGTCGAACACCGGGGAGCTGTTTTTT,CASVDRVSNTGELFF
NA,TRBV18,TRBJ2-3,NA,TGTGCCAGCTCACAAACCTTGACAGGAACAGATACGCAGTATTTT,CASSQTLTGTDTQYF
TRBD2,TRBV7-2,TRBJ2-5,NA,TGTGCCAGCAGCTTTCGGACTAGCGGGATTGAGACCCAGTACTTC,CASSFRTSGIETQYF
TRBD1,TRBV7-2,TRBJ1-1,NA,TGTGCCAGCAGCCCTCCGGGAGGGGGCTTTGTGAACACTGAAGCTTTCTTT,CASSPPGGGFVNTEAFF
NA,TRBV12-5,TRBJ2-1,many,TGTGCTAGTGGTTTGGTACTTTTTGGAAGGCGGGCCCCTTCCTACAATGAGCAGTTCTTC,CASGLVLFGRRAPSYNEQFF
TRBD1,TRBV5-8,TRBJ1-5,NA,TGTGCCAGCAGCTTGGACTGGACAGGCCAAGGCCAGCCCCAGCATTTT,CASSLDWTGQGQPQHF
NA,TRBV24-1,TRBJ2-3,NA,TGTGCCACCAGTGATTCTGGGGCAGGGAACACAGATACGCAGTATTTT,CATSDSGAGNTDTQYF
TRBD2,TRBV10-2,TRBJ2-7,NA,TGCGCCAGCAGTGAAAACGGACTAGCGGGAGCTGGGGAGCAGTACTTC,CASSENGLAGAGEQYF
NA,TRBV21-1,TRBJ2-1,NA,TGTGCCAGCAGCACATCGAGCGGGAGAAATGAGCAGTTCTTC,CASSTSSGRNEQFF
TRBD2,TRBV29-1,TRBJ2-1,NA,TGCAGCGTTGCCTCTAGCGGGAGCATTTCGTACAATGAGCAGTTCTTC,CSVASSGSISYNEQFF
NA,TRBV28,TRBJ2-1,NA,TGTGCCAGCACTCGACAGGCCTGGGATGAGCAGTTCTTC,CASTRQAWDEQFF
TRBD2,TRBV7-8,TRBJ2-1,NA,TGTGCCAGCAGCTTAAAAAGGAGCGGGAGGGTCGGGAATGAGCAGTTCTTC,CASSLKRSGRVGNEQFF